This is a list of T cell receptor beta chains from one sample in a study of blood T cell repertoires in COVID-19. Repertoires were generated with immunoSEQ multiplex PCR, while TCRdb's copy carries only in-frame clones and drops some. Of 100,000 to 150,000 clones in the sample, around 89% are singletons; the top ten hold 18%. The specimen was peripheral blood. All receptors come from a man between 45 and 60 years old with active or convalescent COVID-19. The CDR3 runs from the conserved cysteine through the conserved F or W. A D gene is named only where the DNA matches it firmly. The size field is filled for only some rows; it gives once, few, many or a size class.

v_gene: TRBV6-5
j_gene: TRBJ1-2
abundance: .
d_gene: TRBD1
CDR3nt: TGTGCCAGCAGTTACTCGGCGGACAGGCATATTTATGGCTACACCTTC
CDR3aa: CASSYSADRHIYGYTF

v_gene: TRBV15
j_gene: TRBJ1-6
abundance: .
d_gene: TRBD1
CDR3nt: TGTGCCACCAGCAGGGGGACAGTATATAATTCACCCCTCCACTTT
CDR3aa: CATSRGTVYNSPLHF

v_gene: TRBV3-1/TRBV3-2
j_gene: TRBJ2-1
abundance: .
d_gene: TRBD2
CDR3nt: TGTGCCAGCAGCCGAGCCGGGACTAGCGGGAGCCCTTACAATGAGCAGTTCTTC
CDR3aa: CASSRAGTSGSPYNEQFF

v_gene: TRBV3-1/TRBV3-2
j_gene: TRBJ1-3
abundance: .
d_gene: .
CDR3nt: TGTGCCAGCAGCCAAGTACCAGACTCTGGAAACACCATATATTTT
CDR3aa: CASSQVPDSGNTIYF

v_gene: TRBV19
j_gene: TRBJ1-3
abundance: .
d_gene: .
CDR3nt: TGTGCCAGTAGTATCTTGCCGAGGGACCTCTTAGGGGGAAACACCATGTATTTT
CDR3aa: CASSILPRDLLGGNTMYF

v_gene: TRBV24-1
j_gene: TRBJ1-1
abundance: .
d_gene: .
CDR3nt: TGTGCCACCAGTGATGACAAGACTGAAGCTTTCTTT
CDR3aa: CATSDDKTEAFF

v_gene: TRBV3-1/TRBV3-2
j_gene: TRBJ1-4
abundance: .
d_gene: TRBD1
CDR3nt: TGTGCCAGCAGCCCGACAGGGGCCTTCAATGAAAAACTGTTTTTT
CDR3aa: CASSPTGAFNEKLFF

v_gene: TRBV3-1/TRBV3-2
j_gene: TRBJ2-3
abundance: .
d_gene: TRBD2
CDR3nt: TGTGCCAGCAGCCCGGGACTAGCGGGAGGGATGGCAGATACGCAGTATTTT
CDR3aa: CASSPGLAGGMADTQYF

v_gene: TRBV6-4
j_gene: TRBJ2-3
abundance: .
d_gene: .
CDR3nt: TGTGCCAGCAAAGGAGCAGGGACGAGCCGGAGGGCCAGGACAGATACGCAGTATTTT
CDR3aa: CASKGAGTSRRARTDTQYF

v_gene: TRBV5-1
j_gene: TRBJ2-7
abundance: .
d_gene: TRBD2
CDR3nt: TGCGCCAGCAGCTCGACTAGCGGGAGTGGCTACGAGCAGTACTTC
CDR3aa: CASSSTSGSGYEQYF

v_gene: TRBV2
j_gene: TRBJ2-1
abundance: once
d_gene: TRBD2
CDR3nt: TGTGCCAGCACCCAGGGACTAGCGGGTGCCTACAATGAGCAGTTCTTC
CDR3aa: CASTQGLAGAYNEQFF

v_gene: TRBV11-3
j_gene: TRBJ2-2
abundance: .
d_gene: .
CDR3nt: TGTGCCAGCAGCTTAGAGGGGCCGGGACAAAGCACCGGGGAGCTGTTTTTT
CDR3aa: CASSLEGPGQSTGELFF

v_gene: TRBV30
j_gene: TRBJ1-5
abundance: .
d_gene: .
CDR3nt: TGTGCCTGGAGTGGGACAGTCAATCAGCCCCAGCATTTT
CDR3aa: CAWSGTVNQPQHF

v_gene: TRBV27
j_gene: TRBJ1-3
abundance: .
d_gene: TRBD1
CDR3nt: TGTGCCAGTTCCGGGACAGGCAAACACCTCTCTGGAAACACCATATATTTT
CDR3aa: CASSGTGKHLSGNTIYF

v_gene: TRBV27
j_gene: TRBJ1-5
abundance: .
d_gene: .
CDR3nt: TGTGCCAGCAGCAAACAGGGTCGCAATCAGCCCCAGCATTTT
CDR3aa: CASSKQGRNQPQHF

v_gene: TRBV27
j_gene: TRBJ1-1
abundance: .
d_gene: TRBD1
CDR3nt: TGTGCCAGCAGGACCACAGGGGGCCATATGGACACTGAAGCTTTCTTT
CDR3aa: CASRTTGGHMDTEAFF

v_gene: TRBV6-2/TRBV6-3
j_gene: TRBJ1-1
abundance: .
d_gene: TRBD1
CDR3nt: TGTGCCAGCAGCCCCGGGACAGTCGACGAAGCTTTCTTT
CDR3aa: CASSPGTVDEAFF

v_gene: TRBV7-2
j_gene: TRBJ1-5
abundance: few
d_gene: .
CDR3nt: TGTGCCAGCAGCTCTCGCGGGGGTGCGGGTCAGCCCCAGCATTTT
CDR3aa: CASSSRGGAGQPQHF

v_gene: TRBV6-5
j_gene: TRBJ1-2
abundance: .
d_gene: TRBD1
CDR3nt: TGTGCCAGCAGTTCCGGACAGGGCTATGGCTACACCTTC
CDR3aa: CASSSGQGYGYTF

v_gene: TRBV5-1
j_gene: TRBJ2-3
abundance: .
d_gene: TRBD2
CDR3nt: TGCGCCAGCAGCTTTAGCGGGAGAACCGATACGCAGTATTTT
CDR3aa: CASSFSGRTDTQYF

v_gene: TRBV10-2
j_gene: TRBJ1-1
abundance: .
d_gene: .
CDR3nt: TGCGCCAGCAGTGTGGGGTGGGGACTGGGAAGACCAAATACGAACACTGAAGCTTTCTTT
CDR3aa: CASSVGWGLGRPNTNTEAFF

v_gene: TRBV30
j_gene: TRBJ2-1
abundance: .
d_gene: TRBD2
CDR3nt: TGTGCCTGGAGTGTAGGACTAGGAGGAGTCAATGAGCAGTTCTTC
CDR3aa: CAWSVGLGGVNEQFF

v_gene: TRBV5-1
j_gene: TRBJ1-4
abundance: .
d_gene: TRBD1
CDR3nt: TGCGCCAGCAGCGCCCTGACAGGGGGAAGTGAAAAACTGTTTTTT
CDR3aa: CASSALTGGSEKLFF